The source of this TCR beta chain is a study of regulatory T cells in long-lasting Graves disease. iRepertoire HTBI primers and Arm-PCR of CDR3 regions built TCR beta libraries. TCRdb re-analysed the multiplex PCR reads in MiXCR, keeping a single row per CDR3 protein. The data show 400,000 to 550,000 distinct CDR3 sequences, about 16% seen once. The CDR3 totals 16 residues. V was cut by 6 bases and J by 8 bases, with 26 bases left in between. In germline, CDR1 is DFQATT, CDR2 SNEGSKA (reference sequence). Time point here: newly diagnosed GD, antithyroid drugs for less than 3 months. Preparation of the TCR library used RNA extracted from PBMCs. The same specimen was also included in a second study, on T cells in Graves' hyperthyroidism and ophthalmopathy.

The TCR comes from a woman under 30 with Graves disease. The material was peripheral blood mononuclear cells (PBMCs), obtained at new diagnosis, from a patient treated with antithyroid drugs. J is TRBJ2-1 and V is TRBV20-1; the D is unclear. As DNA, the CDR3 is TGCAGTGCCCCCGCGCTCTCTAGGGCTCAGTTGGATGAGCAGTTCTTC. Translating gives CSAPALSRAQLDEQFF.